These 21 T cell receptor beta chains share one sample of origin, sequenced in a study of T cells in Graves' hyperthyroidism and ophthalmopathy. Amplification of TCR beta CDR3 regions used RNA as the template. In the first-round RT-PCR of the TCR CDR3, the HTBI primer set was used. TCRdb ran MiXCR on the multiplex PCR reads and lists one entry per CDR3 protein. The table records 300,000 to 400,000 distinct CDR3 sequences, roughly a fifth of them present only once. Sequencing input: blood. The receptors were sampled from a woman aged 45-65 years with Graves' hyperthyroidism.

Turning to this clonotype: A much bigger clone sits one base away, suggesting this may be a read error. The rearrangement uses TRBV7-2 and TRBJ1-4; a weak D match, TRBD1 (5 bases). Germline lookup yields CDR1 SGHTA and CDR2 FQGNSA. CDR3 length: 16 residues. The CDR3: CASSPNPGGTDEKLFF. The CDR3 DNA follows: TGTGCCAGCAGCCCTAATCCCGGGGGAACTGATGAAAAACTGTTTTTT.

This clonotype was found many times. The CDR3 DNA follows: TGCAGTGCTCCCTCCGGGACTAACGGGAATGAGCAGTTCTTC. It translates to CSAPSGTNGNEQFF. The rearrangement joins TRBV20-1 to TRBJ2-1; 7 nucleotides line up with TRBD2. V trimming: 5 bases; J trimming: 7 bases; junction bases outside the gene matches: 11. Per the germline V gene, CDR1 is DFQATT and CDR2 is SNEGSKA (reference sequence). The CDR3 runs 14 residues.

This clonotype was seen ten or more times. V is TRBV29-1 and J is TRBJ2-5; TRBD2 matches 9 bases. The CDR3 is made up of 14 amino acids. Germline CDR1 SQVTM, CDR2 ANQGSEA. V trimming: 6 bases; J trimming: 5 bases; junction bases outside the gene matches: 10. The CDR3 sequence is CSVSGLAFMETQYF. Written as DNA, the CDR3 is TGCAGCGTCTCCGGACTAGCGTTTATGGAGACCCAGTACTTC.

This clonotype was detected a few times. This sequence joins TRBV10-3 and TRBJ2-7; 7 bases match TRBD2. V lost 3 bases to trimming and J lost 0 bases; unmatched junction nucleotides: 5. Germline CDR1 reads ENHRY; CDR2 reads SYGVKD. The CDR3 is 15 residues long. The CDR3 bases are TGTGCCATCAGTGATCCTAGCGGAACCTCCTACGAGCAGTACTTC. Translating it yields CAISDPSGTSYEQYF.

This clonotype was picked up many times. V is TRBV2 and J is TRBJ2-1; D remains unclear. Between the trimmed V and J ends, which lost 3 bases and 6 bases, there was a span of 6 bases. The CDR3 covers 12 residues. Looked up from germline, CDR1 is SNHLY and CDR2 is FYNNEI. The CDR3 nucleotides read TGTGCCAGCAGTGAGCGTCTCAATGAGCAGTTCTTC. This sequence encodes CASSERLNEQFF.

This clonotype was counted ten times or more. This rearrangement joins TRBV15 to TRBJ2-7; 7 nucleotides align to TRBD1. V was pared by 0 bases and J by 4 bases, with 3 bases of the junction left unmatched. CDR1 and CDR2 from the germline V gene are LNHNV and YYDKDF (reference sequence). The CDR3 runs 14 residues. The DNA for the CDR3 is TGTGCCACCAGCAGAGAGGCGACAGGGTACGAGCAGTACTTC. Protein: CATSREATGYEQYF.

This clonotype was seen ten or more times. The V and J genes are TRBV30 and TRBJ2-7, with TRBD1 identical over 11 bases. Per germline, CDR1 GTSNPN and CDR2 SVGIG (reference sequence). The ends lost 0 bases at V and 3 bases at J; junction bases unmatched: 4. The CDR3 is 15 residues long. The CDR3 reads CAWSVGGQGDYEQYF. The CDR3 DNA follows: TGTGCCTGGAGTGTAGGGGGACAGGGGGACTACGAGCAGTACTTC.

This clonotype appeared a few times. The V call is TRBV6-1, the J call TRBJ2-5; 13 bases are a match to TRBD2. The V gene's germline CDR1 is MNHNS and CDR2 SASEGT. Trimming took 11 bases from V and 1 from J; bases not matched to a gene: 10. The CDR3 runs to 16 residues. CDR3 DNA sequence: TGTGCCGGACCCGGGACTAGCGGGACGCTCCAAGAGACCCAGTACTTC. This codes for CAGPGTSGTLQETQYF.

The chain recombines TRBV28 with TRBJ2-1; no definite D call. Trimming stripped 5 bases from V and 10 bases from J, with 18 bases between. The CDR3 is made up of 14 amino acids. Germline V gene lookup returns CDR1 MDHEN and CDR2 SYDVKM. CDR3 amino acids: CASSPPASEREQFF. The CDR3 DNA sequence: TGTGCCAGCAGTCCCCCCGCCTCCGAACGGGAGCAGTTCTTC.

Comment on this clonotype: This clone may be a read error of a much larger clone one base away. The chain links TRBV5-5 to TRBJ2-7, with a tentative D call TRBD1 (5 bases). The germline V gene has CDR1 SGHKS and CDR2 YYEKEE (reference sequence). V was trimmed by 2 bases and J by 2 bases, leaving 11 bases between them. This CDR3 comprises 14 residues. The CDR3 nucleotides read TGTGCCAGCAGCTTTATACAGGCCCCCTACGAGCAGTACTTC. It is translated as CASSFIQAPYEQYF.

This clonotype was seen only once. This may be a read error: a much more frequent sequence differs by one nucleotide. The rearrangement uses TRBV30 and TRBJ1-5; a possible D gene is TRBD1 (5 bases). The CDR3 runs to 13 residues. Germline CDR1 reads GTSNPN; CDR2 reads SVGIG (reference sequence). The CDR3 spells CAWSKQDNRPQHF. The CDR3 nucleotides read TGTGCCTGGAGTAAACAGGACAATCGGCCCCAGCATTTT. Variable domain in full (rest from reference TRBV30 and TRBJ1-5): SQTIHQWPATLVQPVGSPLSLECTVEGTSNPNLYWYRQAAGRGLQLLFYSVGIGQISSEVPQNLSASRPQDRQFILSSKKLLLSDSGFYLCAWSKQDNRPQHFGDGTRLSIL.

This clonotype was counted many times. This chain joins TRBV2 and TRBJ2-3; no definite D call. Germline V CDR1 and CDR2: SNHLY, FYNNEI. This CDR3 spans 14 amino acids. Deletions cut 8 bases from V and 0 bases from J, with 12 bases between. The CDR3 here is CASLSDKSTDTQYF. The CDR3 DNA is TGTGCCAGCCTCTCTGACAAAAGCACAGATACGCAGTATTTT.

This chain uses TRBV10-3 with TRBJ1-1, with 8 bases matching TRBD1. CDR3 length: 17 amino acids. V lost 0 bases to trimming and J lost 0 bases; unmatched junction nucleotides: 6. From germline, CDR1 is ENHRY and CDR2 SYGVKD. The CDR3 DNA is TGTGCCATCAGTGAGTCGCTAACAGGGGGGGTGAACACTGAAGCTTTCTTT. This codes for CAISESLTGGVNTEAFF.

The chain is built from TRBV6-5 and TRBJ1-2; D possibly corresponds to TRBD1 (5 bases). V was clipped by 1 base and J by 7 bases, with 10 bases between them. This CDR3 has 13 residues. In germline, CDR1 is MNHEY, CDR2 SVGAGI. CDR3 amino acids: CASSYLGQLGYTF. The CDR3, as DNA: TGTGCCAGCAGTTACTTGGGGCAGCTTGGCTACACCTTC.

This clonotype was observed at least ten times. This rearrangement joins TRBV20-1 to TRBJ2-7; TRBD2 agrees at 9 bases. Trimming cost V 4 bases and J 2 bases; bases outside gene matches: 6. The CDR3 has 14 amino acids. CDR1 and CDR2 (germline): DFQATT, SNEGSKA (reference sequence). The CDR3 sequence: CSATGLAKPYEQYF. CDR3 DNA sequence: TGCAGTGCTACCGGACTAGCGAAACCCTACGAGCAGTACTTC.

This clonotype has a count of ten or more. The chain has TRBV20-1 and TRBJ1-2; 9 nucleotides agree with TRBD1. With 5 bases clipped from V and 6 bases from J, the junction kept 4 bases outside the gene matches. CDR1 and CDR2 (germline): DFQATT, SNEGSKA (reference sequence). This CDR3 has 12 residues. CDR3 nucleotide sequence: TGCAGTGCTGATACAGGGGGCGATGGCTACACCTTC. Translated, it gives CSADTGGDGYTF.

This clonotype was observed at least ten times. The chain carries TRBV7-9 and TRBJ1-2; TRBD1 agrees at 8 bases. CDR1 SEHNR and CDR2 FQNEAQ come from the germline V gene (reference sequence). J gave up 2 bases and V 4 bases, and 3 bases lay outside the gene matches. The CDR3 extends over 14 amino acids. DNA of the CDR3: TGTGCCAGCAGCTCGGACAGGGTGAACTATGGCTACACCTTC. As protein: CASSSDRVNYGYTF.

This clonotype was observed once. The chain employs TRBV29-1 and TRBJ1-4; tentative D call: TRBD1 (6 bases). The CDR3 spans 15 residues. Deletions cut 4 bases from V and 7 bases from J, with 19 bases between. CDR1 is SQVTM, CDR2 ANQGSEA, per germline. The CDR3 reads CSVVPGGRASEKLFF. The CDR3 DNA is TGCAGCGTTGTACCCGGGGGCAGGGCCTCTGAAAAACTGTTTTTT.

Note on this clonotype: The junction does not match germline at one end; this may be a read error. V gene TRBV11-1 combines with J gene TRBJ2-5, with D uncertain. The CDR3 is 15 amino acids. The germline V gene encodes CDR1 SGHAT and CDR2 FQDESV (reference sequence). CDR3 residues: CASSQGSGSQETQYF. CDR3 bases: TGCGCCAGCAGCCAAGGGTCCGGATCCCAAGAGACCCAGTACTTC.

There are many counts of this clonotype. The rearrangement joins TRBV6-1 to TRBJ1-4, with no clear D. Germline V CDR1 and CDR2: MNHNS, SASEGT. This CDR3 has 14 residues. Trimming removed 1 base at V and 3 bases at J, with 6 bases between. CDR3 sequence reads: CASSEGSANEKLFF. The CDR3 coding sequence is TGTGCCAGCAGTGAAGGGTCGGCTAATGAAAAACTGTTTTTT.

This clonotype was detected many times. This chain joins TRBV20-1 and TRBJ2-5; D is unclear. Germline V gene lookup returns CDR1 DFQATT and CDR2 SNEGSKA (reference sequence). This CDR3 contains 12 residues. Trimming pared 3 bases from V and 5 bases from J, leaving 10 bases between. The CDR3 DNA reads TGCAGTGCTAGTTGGGTGGAGGAGACCCAGTACTTC. This translates into CSASWVEETQYF.